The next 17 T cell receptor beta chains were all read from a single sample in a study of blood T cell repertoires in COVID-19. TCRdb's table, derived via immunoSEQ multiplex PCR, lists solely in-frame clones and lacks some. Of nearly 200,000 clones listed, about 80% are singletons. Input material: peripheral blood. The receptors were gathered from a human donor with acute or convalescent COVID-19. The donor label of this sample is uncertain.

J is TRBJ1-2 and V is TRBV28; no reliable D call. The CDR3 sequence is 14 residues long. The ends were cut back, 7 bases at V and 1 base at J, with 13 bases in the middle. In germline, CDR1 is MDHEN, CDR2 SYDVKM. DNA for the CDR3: TGTGCCAGCACCTCACAGCCACTTAACTATGGCTACACCTTC. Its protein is CASTSQPLNYGYTF.

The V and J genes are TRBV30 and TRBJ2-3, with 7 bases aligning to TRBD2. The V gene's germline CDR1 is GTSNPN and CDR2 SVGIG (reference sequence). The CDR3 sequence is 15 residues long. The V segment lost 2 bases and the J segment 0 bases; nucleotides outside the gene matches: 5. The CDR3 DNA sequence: TGTGCCTGGAGTTTACTAGCGCTAAGCACAGATACGCAGTATTTT. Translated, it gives CAWSLLALSTDTQYF. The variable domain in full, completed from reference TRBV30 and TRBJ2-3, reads SQTIHQWPATLVQPVGSPLSLECTVEGTSNPNLYWYRQAAGRGLQLLFYSVGIGQISSEVPQNLSASRPQDRQFILSSKKLLLSDSGFYLCAWSLLALSTDTQYFGPGTRLTVL.

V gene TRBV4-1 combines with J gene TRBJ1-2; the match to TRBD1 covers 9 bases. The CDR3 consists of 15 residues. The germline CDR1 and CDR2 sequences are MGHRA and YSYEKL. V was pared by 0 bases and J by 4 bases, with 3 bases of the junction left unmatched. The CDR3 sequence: CASSQDRDRAYGYTF. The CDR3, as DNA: TGCGCCAGCAGCCAAGATCGGGACAGGGCCTATGGCTACACCTTC.

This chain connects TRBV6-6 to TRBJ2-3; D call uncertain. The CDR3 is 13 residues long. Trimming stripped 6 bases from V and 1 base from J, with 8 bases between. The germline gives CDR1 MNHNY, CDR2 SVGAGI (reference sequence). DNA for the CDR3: TGTGCCAGCAGCGCGAGCGGCACAGATACGCAGTATTTT. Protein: CASSASGTDTQYF.

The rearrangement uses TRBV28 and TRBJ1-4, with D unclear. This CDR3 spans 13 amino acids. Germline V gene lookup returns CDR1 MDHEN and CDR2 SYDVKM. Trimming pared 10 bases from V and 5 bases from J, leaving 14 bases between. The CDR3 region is CAITENRNEKLFF. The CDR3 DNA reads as TGTGCCATCACCGAGAACCGAAATGAAAAACTGTTTTTT.

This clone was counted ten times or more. The CDR3 protein is CASSRQTNLKTDTQYF. CDR3 sequence (DNA): TGCGCCAGCAGCCGCCAGACTAACCTTAAAACAGATACGCAGTATTTT. J is TRBJ2-3 and V is TRBV5-1; perhaps TRBD2 as D (5 bases). Trimming took off 4 bases at V and 3 bases at J, with 18 bases between the two ends. The germline V gene encodes CDR1 SGHRS and CDR2 YFSETQ. There are 16 residues in the CDR3.

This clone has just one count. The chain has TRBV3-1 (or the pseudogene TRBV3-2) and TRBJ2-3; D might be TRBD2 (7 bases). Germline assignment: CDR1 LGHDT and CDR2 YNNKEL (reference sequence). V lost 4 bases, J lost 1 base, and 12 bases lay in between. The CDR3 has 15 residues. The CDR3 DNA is TGTGCCAGCAGCCCTTGGGGGGGCGGCACAGATACGCAGTATTTT. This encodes CASSPWGGGTDTQYF.

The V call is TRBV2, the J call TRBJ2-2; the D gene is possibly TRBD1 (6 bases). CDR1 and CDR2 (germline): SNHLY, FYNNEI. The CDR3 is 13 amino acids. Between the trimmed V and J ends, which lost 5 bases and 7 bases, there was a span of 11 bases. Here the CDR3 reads CASSTGYSGELFF. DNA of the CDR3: TGTGCCAGCAGTACAGGGTATAGCGGGGAGCTGTTTTTT.

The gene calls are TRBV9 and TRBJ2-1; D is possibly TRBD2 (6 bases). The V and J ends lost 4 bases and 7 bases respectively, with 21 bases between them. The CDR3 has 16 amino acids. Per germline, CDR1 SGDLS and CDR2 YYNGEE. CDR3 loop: CASSSRLGGRGNEQFF. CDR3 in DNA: TGTGCCAGCAGCTCCCGACTAGGCGGTCGGGGAAATGAGCAGTTCTTC.

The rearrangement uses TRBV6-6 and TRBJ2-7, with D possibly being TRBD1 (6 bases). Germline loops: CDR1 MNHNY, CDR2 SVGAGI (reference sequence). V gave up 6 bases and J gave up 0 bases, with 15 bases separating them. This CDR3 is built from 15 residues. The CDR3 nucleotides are TGTGCCAGCAGAAGATACAGGGACCCCTCCTACGAGCAGTACTTC. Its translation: CASRRYRDPSYEQYF.

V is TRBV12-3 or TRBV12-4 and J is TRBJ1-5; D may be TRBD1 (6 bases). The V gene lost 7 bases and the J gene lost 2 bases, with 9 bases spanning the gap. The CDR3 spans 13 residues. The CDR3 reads CASNRQGNQPQHF. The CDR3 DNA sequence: TGTGCCAGCAATCGACAGGGCAATCAGCCCCAGCATTTT.

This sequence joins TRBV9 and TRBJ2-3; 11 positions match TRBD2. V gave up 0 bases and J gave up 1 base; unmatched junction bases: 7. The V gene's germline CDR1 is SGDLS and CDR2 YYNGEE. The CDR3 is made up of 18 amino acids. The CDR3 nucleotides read TGTGCCAGCAGCGTAGTAGCGGGAGGGGTGCGGGGCACAGATACGCAGTATTTT. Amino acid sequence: CASSVVAGGVRGTDTQYF.

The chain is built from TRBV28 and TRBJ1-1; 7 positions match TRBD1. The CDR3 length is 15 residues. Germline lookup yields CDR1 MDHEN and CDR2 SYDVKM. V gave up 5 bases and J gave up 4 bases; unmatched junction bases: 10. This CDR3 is CASSAPGQKTTEAFF. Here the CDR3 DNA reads TGTGCCAGCAGTGCGCCGGGACAGAAGACCACTGAAGCTTTCTTT.

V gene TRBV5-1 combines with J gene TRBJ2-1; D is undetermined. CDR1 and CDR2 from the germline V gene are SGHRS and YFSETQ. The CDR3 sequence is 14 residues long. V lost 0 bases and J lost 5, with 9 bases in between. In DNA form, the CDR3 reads TGCGCCAGCAGCTTGGGGGCTAACAACAATGAGCAGTTCTTC. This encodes CASSLGANNNEQFF.

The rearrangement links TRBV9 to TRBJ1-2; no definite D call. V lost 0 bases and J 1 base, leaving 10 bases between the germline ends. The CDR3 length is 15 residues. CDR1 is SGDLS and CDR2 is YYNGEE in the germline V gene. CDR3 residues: CASSVGHRDNYGYTF. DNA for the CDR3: TGTGCCAGCAGCGTAGGACATCGGGATAACTATGGCTACACCTTC.

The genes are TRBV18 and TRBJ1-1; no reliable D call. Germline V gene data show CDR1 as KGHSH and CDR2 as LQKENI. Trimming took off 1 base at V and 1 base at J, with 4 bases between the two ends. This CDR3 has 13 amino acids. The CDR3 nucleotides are TGTGCCAGCTCACCACTGAGGAACACTGAAGCTTTCTTT. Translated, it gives CASSPLRNTEAFF.

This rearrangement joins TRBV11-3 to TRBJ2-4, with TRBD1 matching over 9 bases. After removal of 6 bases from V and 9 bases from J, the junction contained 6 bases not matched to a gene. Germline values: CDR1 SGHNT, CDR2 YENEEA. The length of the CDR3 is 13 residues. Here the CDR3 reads CASSQGQGSIQYF. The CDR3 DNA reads TGTGCCAGCAGTCAGGGACAGGGTAGCATTCAGTACTTC.